This T cell receptor (beta chain) was found in a study of TIL therapy for anti-PD-1-resistant metastatic lung cancer. Study as a whole: Most patients had lung adenocarcinoma. Tumors carried a median about 1.6 non-synonymous mutations per megabase.

Remarks on this clone: Its target is not known.

Whole-study findings and limits: Many TIL product clones were absent from baseline tumor, suggesting clonal contraction.

Sequencing used immunoSEQ v3. The method was immunoSEQ multiplex PCR; TCRdb's version includes in-frame clones alone and lacks a portion of them. This sample has about 12,000 clones, with around 58% found just once. The CDR3 covers 15 residues. Losses at the gene ends were 3 bases for V and 4 bases for J; bases not matched to a gene: 6. Germline V CDR1 and CDR2: SGHTA, FQGTGA. Time point: pre-treatment sample, taken before nivolumab and TIL therapy. Most excised metastases sampled were pleural nodules or supraclavicular lymph nodes. Enrollment ran from 2017 to early 2020. The clonotype originates from a person between 25 and 79 years old with non-small cell lung cancer. The chain carries TRBV7-3 and TRBJ2-1; TRBD2 matches at 7 bases. Sequences were derived from tumor tissue, sampled at baseline. CDR3 residues: CASSLERDGYNEQFF. CDR3 coding DNA: TGTGCCAGCAGCTTGGAGCGGGATGGGTACAATGAGCAGTTCTTC.